One sample yielded the 21 T cell receptor beta chains listed below, sequenced in a study of T cell responses to AZD1222 COVID-19 vaccine. Produced via immunoSEQ multiplex PCR; TCRdb's table is partial and in-frame only. The table shows about 180,000 clones, with 80% to 90% occurring only once. This specimen consisted of peripheral blood, obtained on day 0 of AZD1222 vaccination. These receptors were taken from an adult in good health.

The chain recombines TRBV29-1 with TRBJ2-7, with D tentatively TRBD1 (6 bases). The V end was cut by 1 base, the J end by 9 bases, with 22 bases between. The CDR3 contains 15 residues. The germline gives CDR1 SQVTM, CDR2 ANQGSEA. CDR3 loop: CSVEGAGAGLVGQYF. The CDR3 DNA reads as TGCAGCGTTGAAGGGGCAGGGGCTGGACTGGTGGGGCAGTACTTC.

The V and J genes are TRBV2 and TRBJ2-7; 13 bases align to TRBD2. The CDR3 loop spans 18 amino acids. V trimming: 5 bases; J trimming: 6 bases; junction bases outside the gene matches: 16. CDR1 and CDR2 (germline): SNHLY, FYNNEI. The CDR3 sequence is CASSRQARGLAGTGEQYF. CDR3 nucleotide sequence: TGTGCCAGCAGTCGACAGGCAAGGGGACTAGCGGGGACGGGCGAGCAGTACTTC. Supplemented by reference TRBV2 and TRBJ2-7, the full variable domain reads EPEVTQTPSHQVTQMGQEVILRCVPISNHLYFYWYRQILGQKVEFLVSFYNNEISEKSEIFDDQFSVERPDGSNFTLKIRSTKLEDSAMYFCASSRQARGLAGTGEQYFGPGTRLTVT.

The chain recombines TRBV7-3 with TRBJ1-1, with D unresolved. V lost 5 bases and J 1 base, leaving 11 bases between the germline ends. This CDR3 comprises 14 residues. Germline V CDR1 and CDR2: SGHTA, FQGTGA. DNA of the CDR3: TGTGCCAGCAGCGCCGCGGGTGCGAACACTGAAGCTTTCTTT. It codes for CASSAAGANTEAFF.

J is TRBJ1-1 and V is TRBV3-1 (or the pseudogene TRBV3-2), with a possible D match to TRBD1 (6 bases). Germline V CDR1 and CDR2: LGHDT, YNNKEL (reference sequence). The V and J ends lost 1 base and 2 bases respectively, with 11 bases between them. The CDR3 totals 15 residues. The DNA of the CDR3 is TGTGCCAGCAGCCAAGCCGGACAGAGAAACACTGAAGCTTTCTTT. This encodes CASSQAGQRNTEAFF.

The V gene is TRBV6-5, the J gene TRBJ2-5, with 7 bases identical to TRBD2. Germline CDR1 reads MNHEY; CDR2 reads SVGAGI. There are 15 residues in the CDR3. Losses at the gene ends were 2 bases for V and 4 bases for J; bases not matched to a gene: 7. The CDR3, as DNA: TGTGCCAGCAGTTACGGCGGCGGGGGAATAGAGACCCAGTACTTC. Its protein product is CASSYGGGGIETQYF.

CDR3 region: CASSPGTSGMGTDTQYF. CDR3 DNA: TGTGCCAGCAGCCCCGGGACTAGCGGGATGGGCACAGATACGCAGTATTTT. The J gene is TRBJ2-3, the V gene TRBV13; 13 positions agree with TRBD2. Germline loops: CDR1 PRHDT, CDR2 FYEKMQ (reference sequence). This CDR3 is 17 amino acids long. J lost 1 base, V lost 5 bases, and 6 bases had no gene match.

The chain is built from TRBV7-2 and TRBJ1-2, with no clear D. Trimming pared 5 bases from V and 4 bases from J, leaving 17 bases between. From germline, CDR1 is SGHTA and CDR2 FQGNSA. This CDR3 contains 15 residues. CDR3 DNA sequence: TGTGCCAGCAGCGCAGGAGGGATCCCCTCCTATGGCTACACCTTC. Its protein product is CASSAGGIPSYGYTF.

This clone was observed a single time. The chain has TRBV2 and TRBJ2-7; 10 bases are a match to TRBD1. CDR1 and CDR2 from the germline V gene are SNHLY and FYNNEI. The length of the CDR3 is 16 residues. After removal of 4 bases from V and 6 bases from J, the junction contained 12 bases not matched to a gene. The CDR3 loop reads CASSAHRATGGGEQYF. DNA for the CDR3: TGTGCCAGCAGTGCACACCGAGCGACAGGGGGCGGCGAGCAGTACTTC.

The chain carries TRBV7-2 and TRBJ1-5; 12 bases are a match to TRBD1. The V segment lost 5 bases and the J segment 6 bases; nucleotides outside the gene matches: 11. This CDR3 has 17 amino acids. CDR1 is SGHTA and CDR2 is FQGNSA in the germline V gene. This CDR3 is CASSTKPGQGAVQPQHF. The CDR3 nucleotides read TGTGCCAGCAGCACAAAACCGGGACAGGGGGCGGTTCAGCCCCAGCATTTT.

The rearrangement joins TRBV4-2 to TRBJ2-1; TRBD2 matches 11 bases. Per germline, CDR1 LGHNA and CDR2 YNFKEQ. V was clipped by 3 bases and J by 4 bases; unmatched bases: 8. The CDR3 covers 17 residues. For the CDR3, the DNA is TGTGCCAGCAGCCAGGATAAACTAGCGGGGGAATACAATGAGCAGTTCTTC. Translation gives CASSQDKLAGEYNEQFF.

The chain has TRBV14 and TRBJ1-2; D unresolved. The CDR3 has 17 amino acids. The ends were cut back, 2 bases at V and 0 bases at J, with 16 bases in the middle. CDR1 is SGHDN, CDR2 FVKESK, per germline. The CDR3 DNA follows: TGTGCCAGCAGCCAACCCCGGAGGGAGACTTCTAACTATGGCTACACCTTC. It yields the protein CASSQPRRETSNYGYTF. The variable domain in full, completed from reference TRBV14 and TRBJ1-2, reads EAGVTQFPSHSVIEKGQTVTLRCDPISGHDNLYWYRRVMGKEIKFLLHFVKESKQDESGMPNNRFLAERTGGTYSTLKVQPAELEDSGVYFCASSQPRRETSNYGYTFGSGTRLTVV.

Comments on this clone: Other DNA sequences in the sample encode the same CDR3. V is TRBV9 and J is TRBJ1-1, with TRBD1 as a possible D gene (5 bases). Germline V gives CDR1 SGDLS, CDR2 YYNGEE. The V end was cut by 0 bases, the J end by 2 bases, with 11 bases between. The CDR3 runs to 15 residues. CDR3 loop: CASSVAGGSNTEAFF. DNA of the CDR3: TGTGCCAGCAGCGTAGCGGGGGGGTCTAACACTGAAGCTTTCTTT.

The chain uses TRBV11-2 and TRBJ1-2; perhaps TRBD1 as D (6 bases). The CDR3 has 16 residues. Per germline, CDR1 SGHAT and CDR2 FQNNGV. V lost 1 base and J lost 8, with 20 bases in between. This chain's CDR3 is CASSLVPQGKIGGYTF. The CDR3 nucleotides read TGTGCCAGCAGCTTAGTTCCACAGGGTAAAATAGGAGGCTACACCTTC.

CDR3 region: CASSFRDHYEQFF. In nucleotides, the CDR3 is TGTGCCAGCAGTTTCCGGGACCATTATGAGCAGTTCTTC. The chain joins TRBV6-5 to TRBJ2-1; D possibly matches TRBD1 or TRBD2 (5 bases each). Germline CDR1 MNHEY, CDR2 SVGAGI. With 4 bases removed from V and 8 bases from J, the gap between germline ends came to 12 bases. The CDR3 length is 13 residues.

The chain carries TRBV7-8 and TRBJ1-6; 9 nucleotides match TRBD1. V lost 4 bases, J lost 13 bases, and 2 bases stayed unmatched. The germline V gene has CDR1 SGHVS and CDR2 FQNEAQ. The CDR3 has 12 residues. This chain's CDR3 is CASSWGQGPLHF. The DNA for the CDR3 is TGTGCCAGCAGCTGGGGACAGGGCCCCCTCCACTTT.

This chain connects TRBV7-9 to TRBJ2-3; no clear D. This CDR3 region has 14 residues. The germline V gene has CDR1 SEHNR and CDR2 FQNEAQ (reference sequence). Trimming took 10 bases from V and 0 from J, leaving 14 bases between them. CDR3 nucleotide sequence: TGTGCCACCCTGCGGACCTCTAGCACAGATACGCAGTATTTT. It specifies CATLRTSSTDTQYF.

This chain connects TRBV13 to TRBJ2-3; D may be TRBD1 or TRBD2 (6 bases each). This CDR3 has 15 amino acids. In germline, CDR1 is PRHDT, CDR2 FYEKMQ (reference sequence). V shed 2 bases and J shed 4 bases, with 13 bases lying between them. This chain's CDR3 is CASSLRAGEADTQYF. The CDR3 region has the DNA TGTGCCAGCAGCTTAAGGGCAGGGGAGGCAGATACGCAGTATTTT.

The chain joins TRBV7-3 to TRBJ2-7, with 10 positions matching TRBD1. Trimming took 5 bases from V and 0 from J; bases not matched to a gene: 7. Germline V gives CDR1 SGHTA, CDR2 FQGTGA. This CDR3 comprises 16 residues. CDR3 region: CASSPGQGTGSYEQYF. CDR3 nucleotides: TGTGCCAGCAGCCCGGGACAGGGGACGGGCTCCTACGAGCAGTACTTC.

The gene calls are TRBV6-2 or TRBV6-3 and TRBJ2-7, with 9 bases identical to TRBD2. CDR1 and CDR2 (germline): MNHEY, SVGEGT. CDR3 length equals 15 residues. Trimming took 5 bases from V and 3 from J; bases not matched to a gene: 8. DNA of the CDR3: TGTGCCAGCAGTCCCCTTAGCGGGAGAGTCTACGAGCAGTACTTC. Its protein is CASSPLSGRVYEQYF.

In nucleotides, the CDR3 is TGTGCCAGCAGCTTAGAACTAGCGGGGGGAGATACGCAGTATTTT. Its translation is CASSLELAGGDTQYF. This rearrangement joins TRBV7-2 to TRBJ2-3, with 12 bases aligning to TRBD2. Trimming at V came to 1 base and at J to 5 bases, leaving 1 base not matched to a gene. Germline V gives CDR1 SGHTA, CDR2 FQGNSA. This CDR3 is built from 15 residues.

This chain connects TRBV24-1 to TRBJ2-5; D unclear. Germline V gene sequence: CDR1 KGHDR, CDR2 SFDVKD. This CDR3 contains 13 residues. V gave up 9 bases and J gave up 0 bases, with 10 bases separating them. The CDR3 coding sequence is TGTGCCACCTCGGGTCCAAACCAAGAGACCCAGTACTTC. It encodes CATSGPNQETQYF.